This T cell receptor beta chain was identified in a study of control samples from healthy donors and cancer patients. Some clones are missing from TCRdb's copy, which holds only in-frame ones; the method was immunoSEQ multiplex PCR. This sample has just over 150,000 clones, with about 94% found just once. In germline, CDR1 is LGHNA, CDR2 YNFKEQ. V shed 0 bases, J shed 8 bases, and the junction held 2 bases outside the gene matches. The CDR3 covers 13 residues. The specimen sequenced was blood. The TCR originated in a woman in her thirties or forties in good health. This chain links TRBV4-2 with TRBJ2-3, with 7 bases matching TRBD2. CDR3: CASSQERTSTQYF. CDR3 coding DNA: TGTGCCAGCAGCCAAGAGCGGACTAGTACGCAGTATTTT.